This TCR beta chain was sequenced during a study of T cell responses to AZD1222 COVID-19 vaccine. Findings and caveats of the study: Spike as a whole was targeted by vaccine-associated CD4 TCRs, dominant at 160-218 and 743-854.

The CDR3 has 16 amino acids. Germline V gene sequence: CDR1 SGHNT, CDR2 YYREEE (reference sequence). Trimming at V came to 9 bases and at J to 0 bases, leaving 14 bases not matched to a gene. Generated by immunoSEQ multiplex PCR, the TCRdb table keeps only in-frame clones and is missing some. Of 60,000 to 90,000 clones detected, roughly 84% appear once; the ten largest clones hold less than 20%. Comment on this clone: Its antigen is currently unknown.

Material: peripheral blood, obtained 28 days after the second AZD1222 dose. The chain is built from TRBV5-4 and TRBJ2-7; 8 nucleotides line up with TRBD1. This TCR came from an adult who received the AZD1222 COVID-19 vaccine. This CDR3 reads CATLNRGKAGSYEQYF. CDR3 nucleotides: TGTGCCACCCTAAACAGGGGGAAGGCGGGCTCCTACGAGCAGTACTTC.